This entry is about one T cell receptor (beta chain). Authors' methods: Estimation of nucleated cell counts relied on the amplification of reference gene primers. Generated by immunoSEQ multiplex PCR, the TCRdb table keeps only in-frame clones and is missing some. The V and J calls and the clone size are those of that table, but D and trimming were determined from the DNA. The table has about 360,000 clones, roughly 86% seen once. This entry belongs to a study of blood T cell repertoires in COVID-19. Study summary: The United States, Italy and Spain were the sources of the acute and convalescent COVID-19 samples. T cells, B-cell-depleted T cells, or PBMCs provided the cDNA or gDNA that served as material.

This CDR3 region has 16 residues. J was trimmed by 3 bases and V by 3 bases; bases with no gene match: 5. CDR1 and CDR2 from the germline V gene are LGHNA and YNFKEQ. In terms of age and location, participants ranged from roughly 18 to 100 years and lived in approximately 24 US areas. This receptor was identified in a woman between 35 and 50 years old with acute COVID-19. Sequenced: PBMCs or T cells enriched from blood (not recorded which). The V call is TRBV4-2, the J call TRBJ2-1, with 10 bases identical to TRBD2. The DNA of the CDR3 is TGTGCCAGCAGCCACCAGCGGGGGGGACTCTACAATGAGCAGTTCTTC. This encodes CASSHQRGGLYNEQFF.